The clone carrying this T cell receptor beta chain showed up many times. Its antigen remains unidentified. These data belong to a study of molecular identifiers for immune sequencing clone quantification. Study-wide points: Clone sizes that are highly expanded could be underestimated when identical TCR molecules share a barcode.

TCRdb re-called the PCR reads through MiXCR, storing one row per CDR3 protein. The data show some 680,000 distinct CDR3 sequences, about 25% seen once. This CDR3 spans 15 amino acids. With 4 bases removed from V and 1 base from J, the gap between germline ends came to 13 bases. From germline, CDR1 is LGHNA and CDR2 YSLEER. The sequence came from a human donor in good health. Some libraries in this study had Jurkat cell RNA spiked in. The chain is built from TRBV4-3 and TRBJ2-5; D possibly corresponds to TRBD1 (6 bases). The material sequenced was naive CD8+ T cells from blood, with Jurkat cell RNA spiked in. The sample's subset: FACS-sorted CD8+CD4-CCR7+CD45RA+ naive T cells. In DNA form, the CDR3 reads TGCGCCAGCAGCCCCGACGGACAGAGCCAAGAGACCCAGTACTTC. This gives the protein CASSPDGQSQETQYF.